This T cell receptor (beta chain) stems from a study of PD-1 blockade in classical Hodgkin lymphoma. Study-wide results and limits: Reports described newly diagnosed patients as having lower baseline TCR diversity than healthy donors. The authors have not defined what causes the repertoire differences, possibly disease activity or prior therapy. The diversity seen at baseline in complete responders resembled that of newly diagnosed patients.

The V segment lost 3 bases and the J segment 10 bases; nucleotides outside the gene matches: 8. The germline CDR1 and CDR2 sequences are SGHRS and YFSETQ. This CDR3 contains 16 residues. Remarks on this clone: The antigen is undetermined.

Relapse after autologous stem cell transplantation occurred in every patient, and brentuximab vedotin exposure varied. Relapsed/refractory classical Hodgkin lymphoma patients had complete, partial or progressive responses. The assay was immunoSEQ multiplex PCR, and TCRdb's table has in-frame clones only and misses some. The sample has some 40,000 clones, approximately 80% seen once. The rearrangement joins TRBV5-1 to TRBJ2-1, with TRBD2 identical over 15 bases. This clonotype originated in a human donor with classical Hodgkin lymphoma. The sequenced sample was peripheral blood mononuclear cells (PBMCs), obtained at baseline. CDR3 protein: CASSWRTSGRDGEQFF. The CDR3 region has the DNA TGCGCCAGCAGCTGGAGGACTAGCGGGAGGGATGGAGAGCAGTTCTTC.